One sample yielded the 18 T cell receptor beta chains listed below, sequenced in a study of blood T cell repertoires in COVID-19. Data came from immunoSEQ multiplex PCR; TCRdb stores just in-frame clones and leaves some out. The repertoire includes 80,000 to 100,000 clones, around 67% of them detected once, and 3% to 4% sits in the top ten. Sequenced: peripheral blood. The receptors here all came from a man in his 70s with COVID-19, enrolled during active disease.

The rearrangement uses TRBV9 and TRBJ2-1; 7 nucleotides align to TRBD1. Trimming at V came to 0 bases and at J to 9 bases, leaving 12 bases not matched to a gene. The CDR3 has 16 amino acids. CDR1 is SGDLS and CDR2 is YYNGEE in the germline V gene. CDR3 amino acids: CASSVESQGVKGEQFF. CDR3 in DNA: TGTGCCAGCAGCGTAGAAAGTCAGGGGGTTAAGGGTGAGCAGTTCTTC.

This clone has more than one count but fewer than ten. CDR3 sequence: CASSLGPLAGQETQYF. CDR3 in DNA: TGCGCCAGCAGCTTGGGGCCCCTTGCGGGTCAGGAGACCCAGTACTTC. The chain couples TRBV5-1 to TRBJ2-5; possibly TRBD2 for D (5 bases). There are 16 residues in the CDR3. CDR1 is SGHRS, CDR2 YFSETQ, per germline. Trimming removed 0 bases at V and 5 bases at J, with 17 bases between.

This chain joins TRBV30 and TRBJ2-5, with D possibly matching TRBD2 (5 bases). Germline V lookup: CDR1 GTSNPN, CDR2 SVGIG (reference sequence). Trimming shortened V by 5 bases and J by 7 bases, and 17 bases separated the two germline ends. The CDR3 has 13 residues. The DNA for the CDR3 is TGTGCCTGGGTGGGAGCATTTGTAGGGACCCAGTACTTC. This translates into CAWVGAFVGTQYF.

The rearrangement links TRBV28 to TRBJ1-2; a possible D gene is TRBD1 (5 bases). Germline V gives CDR1 MDHEN, CDR2 SYDVKM. V lost 7 bases, J lost 4 bases, and 13 bases lay in between. The CDR3 has 13 residues. The DNA for the CDR3 is TGTGCCAGCATTGGAACAGGTCCCTATGGCTACACCTTC. Its protein product is CASIGTGPYGYTF.

The chain uses TRBV6-4 and TRBJ2-7, with TRBD1 identical over 10 bases. The ends lost 5 bases at V and 11 bases at J; junction bases unmatched: 9. From germline, CDR1 is MRHNA and CDR2 SNTAGT. The CDR3 covers 13 residues. The CDR3: CASSPGTGAKEYF. For the CDR3, the DNA is TGTGCCAGCAGTCCCGGGACAGGGGCCAAAGAGTACTTC.

The genes are TRBV19 and TRBJ2-2; 7 bases agree with TRBD2. Trimming at V came to 5 bases and at J to 4 bases, leaving 10 bases not matched to a gene. Germline V gene sequence: CDR1 LNHDA, CDR2 SQIVND (reference sequence). The CDR3 runs 16 residues. CDR3 DNA: TGTGCCAGTAGTCATCTAGCGGACGCAGTCACCGGGGAGCTGTTTTTT. It encodes CASSHLADAVTGELFF.

The chain recombines TRBV3-1 (or the pseudogene TRBV3-2) with TRBJ2-7, with D perhaps TRBD2 (6 bases). The CDR3 has 13 residues. V shed 8 bases and J shed 2 bases, with 13 bases lying between them. The germline V gene encodes CDR1 LGHDT and CDR2 YNNKEL (reference sequence). CDR3 protein: CASGGVPAYEQYF. CDR3 DNA: TGTGCCAGCGGAGGGGTCCCCGCCTACGAGCAGTACTTC.

This chain uses TRBV15 with TRBJ2-7; no clear D. This CDR3 contains 14 residues. CDR1 is LNHNV, CDR2 YYDKDF, per germline (reference sequence). Deletions cut 0 bases from V and 1 base from J, with 7 bases between. DNA of the CDR3: TGTGCCACCAGCAGAGATCGGCGGTCCTACGAGCAGTACTTC. Encoded protein: CATSRDRRSYEQYF. The variable domain in full, completed from reference TRBV15 and TRBJ2-7, reads DAMVIQNPRYQVTQFGKPVTLSCSQTLNHNVMYWYQQKSSQAPKLLFHYYDKDFNNEADTPDNFQSRRPNTSFCFLDIRSPGLGDTAMYLCATSRDRRSYEQYFGPGTRLTVT.

The genes are TRBV27 and TRBJ2-2; D perhaps matches TRBD1 (6 bases). Trimming removed 5 bases from V and 5 bases from J, with 18 bases in between. The germline CDR1 and CDR2 sequences are MNHEY and SMNVEV (reference sequence). This CDR3 is built from 16 residues. The CDR3 region has the DNA TGTGCCAGCAGTCCTCAAGGGACATTGGGGACCGGGGAGCTGTTTTTT. As protein: CASSPQGTLGTGELFF.

This chain links TRBV19 with TRBJ2-7, with a possible D match to TRBD1 (6 bases). Germline V gives CDR1 LNHDA, CDR2 SQIVND (reference sequence). This CDR3 comprises 14 residues. The V end lost 4 bases, the J end lost 3 bases, and 13 bases lay between the germline ends. The CDR3 is CASSTPGHFYEQYF. The CDR3 DNA reads as TGTGCCAGTAGTACCCCGGGACACTTCTACGAGCAGTACTTC.

The chain has TRBV5-1 and TRBJ1-1; D remains ambiguous. V gave up 2 bases and J gave up 5 bases, with 10 bases separating them. Germline V gene sequence: CDR1 SGHRS, CDR2 YFSETQ. This CDR3 comprises 13 residues. The CDR3 region has the DNA TGCGCCAGCAGCTTAAAGATGGAGACTGAAGCTTTCTTT. Translated: CASSLKMETEAFF.

The V call is TRBV5-5, the J call TRBJ2-5, with a weak D call TRBD1 (6 bases). There are 15 residues in the CDR3. Germline V gene lookup returns CDR1 SGHKS and CDR2 YYEKEE (reference sequence). The V gene lost 4 bases and the J gene lost 2 bases, with 15 bases spanning the gap. The CDR3, as DNA: TGTGCCAGCAGCCCCCGAAGTGGGACACAAGAGACCCAGTACTTC. Its translation is CASSPRSGTQETQYF.

The chain recombines TRBV29-1 with TRBJ2-5; D gene uncertain. This CDR3 has 12 residues. Per the germline V gene, CDR1 is SQVTM and CDR2 is ANQGSEA. V lost 7 bases, J lost 5 bases, and 14 bases lay in between. The CDR3 spells CSASTPSETQYF. In DNA form, the CDR3 reads TGCAGCGCCTCGACACCCTCGGAGACCCAGTACTTC.

The chain recombines TRBV6-5 with TRBJ1-2; D remains unclear. V lost 4 bases, J lost 1 base, and 7 bases lay in between. CDR1 is MNHEY, CDR2 SVGAGI, per germline. The CDR3 is 13 residues long. This CDR3 reads CASSSTNNYGYTF. CDR3 sequence (DNA): TGTGCCAGCAGTTCGACAAATAACTATGGCTACACCTTC.

The genes are TRBV2 and TRBJ1-6, with 7 bases aligning to TRBD1. This CDR3 spans 14 amino acids. The trim removed 8 bases at V and 9 bases at J, leaving 10 bases unmatched. CDR1 and CDR2 (germline): SNHLY, FYNNEI. CDR3 sequence reads: CASLRDSTISPLHF. Here the CDR3 DNA reads TGTGCCAGCCTCCGGGACAGCACAATTTCACCCCTCCACTTT.

This clone appeared once. The gene calls are TRBV29-1 and TRBJ1-2; 7 bases line up with TRBD1. The CDR3 covers 12 residues. In germline, CDR1 is SQVTM, CDR2 ANQGSEA. The ends lost 7 bases at V and 2 bases at J; junction bases unmatched: 4. CDR3 DNA sequence: TGCAGCGGGGCGACAGGGAACTATGGCTACACCTTC. It translates to CSGATGNYGYTF. Filled out from reference TRBV29-1 and TRBJ1-2, the complete variable domain reads SAVISQKPSRDICQRGTSLTIQCQVDSQVTMMFWYRQQPGQSLTLIATANQGSEATYESGFVIDKFPISRPNLTFSTLTVSNMSPEDSSIYLCSGATGNYGYTFGSGTRLTVV.

The chain links TRBV6-1 to TRBJ1-2; 11 bases map to TRBD1. V was pared by 7 bases and J by 6 bases, with 10 bases of the junction left unmatched. This CDR3 has 15 amino acids. Germline V gene lookup returns CDR1 MNHNS and CDR2 SASEGT. CDR3 protein: CASTGRTGGANGYTF. CDR3 nucleotides: TGTGCCAGCACCGGAAGGACAGGGGGCGCGAATGGCTACACCTTC.

This chain joins TRBV30 and TRBJ1-1; possibly TRBD1 for D (5 bases). The CDR3 length is 13 residues. The germline CDR1 and CDR2 sequences are GTSNPN and SVGIG (reference sequence). The V gene lost 1 base and the J gene lost 3 bases, with 9 bases spanning the gap. CDR3 in amino acids: CAWSGGGYTEAFF. In nucleotides, the CDR3 is TGTGCCTGGAGTGGTGGGGGGTACACTGAAGCTTTCTTT.